This T cell receptor (beta chain) was documented in a study of blood T cell repertoires in COVID-19. The overall study: The origin of the acute and convalescent COVID-19 samples was the United States, Italy and Spain.

Authors' analysis steps: For nucleated cells, counts were estimated from reference gene primer amplification. Some clones are missing from TCRdb's copy, which holds only in-frame ones; the method was immunoSEQ multiplex PCR. V, J and clone size are those of that table, while D and trimming were read from the DNA. Of approximately 350,000 clones listed, about 90% are singletons. Trimming cost V 6 bases and J 2 bases, with 17 bases left between them. Germline values: CDR1 MNHNS, CDR2 SASEGT. This CDR3 has 16 residues. Specimen: peripheral blood. This clonotype was obtained from a woman between 18 and 29 years old who had recovered from COVID-19. This chain links TRBV6-1 with TRBJ2-1; possibly TRBD2 for D (7 bases). Written as DNA, the CDR3 is TGTGCCAGCAGAGAATGGAGGGGGGGACCCTACAATGAGCAGTTCTTC. It translates to CASREWRGGPYNEQFF.